This TCR beta chain was profiled in a study of CD8+CD57+ T cells in acquired aplastic anemia. This clonotype appeared many times. Genomic DNA, the template, was used for profiling of the TCR beta VDJ and CDR3. TCRdb reanalysed the reads using MiXCR and keeps one entry per CDR3 protein. Counted here are under 250,000 distinct CDR3 sequences, around 32% occurring once; the ten biggest clones make up 1% to 1.3%. Sample: sorted CD4+, CD8+, or CD8+CD57+ T cells (not recorded which) from PBMCs. This TCR was sampled from a human donor in good health, serving as a control.

CDR3 region: CASTRTGVSTDTQYF. The DNA for the CDR3 is TGTGCCAGTACCCGCACAGGGGTTAGCACAGATACGCAGTATTTT. V is TRBV19 and J is TRBJ2-3; 7 nucleotides agree with TRBD1. Germline trimming cut 7 bases from V and 0 bases from J; bases unmatched to any gene: 7. The germline gives CDR1 LNHDA, CDR2 SQIVND (reference sequence). This CDR3 contains 15 residues.